This T cell receptor (beta chain) was captured by sequencing in a study of blood T cell repertoires in COVID-19. Profiled with immunoSEQ multiplex PCR; TCRdb holds only in-frame clones, not every one. The table records 70,000 or so clones, 90% of them present only once. V gave up 4 bases and J gave up 6 bases, with 11 bases separating them. The germline V gene has CDR1 LGHDT and CDR2 YNNKEL (reference sequence). This CDR3 contains 13 residues. The TCR was taken from a young woman with acute or convalescent COVID-19. This sequence joins TRBV3-1 (or the pseudogene TRBV3-2) and TRBJ2-3, with D possibly being TRBD2 (5 bases). The sequenced material came from peripheral blood. In DNA form, the CDR3 reads TGTGCCAGCAGCCCACCGGGGAGCGATACGCAGTATTTT. It encodes CASSPPGSDTQYF.